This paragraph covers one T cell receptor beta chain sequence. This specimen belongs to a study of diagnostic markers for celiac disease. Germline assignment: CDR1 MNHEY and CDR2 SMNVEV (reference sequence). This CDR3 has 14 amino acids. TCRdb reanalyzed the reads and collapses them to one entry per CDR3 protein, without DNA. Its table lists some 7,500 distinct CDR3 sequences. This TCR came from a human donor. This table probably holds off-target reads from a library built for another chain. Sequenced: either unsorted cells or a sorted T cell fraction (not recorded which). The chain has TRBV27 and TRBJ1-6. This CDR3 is CASSFGEKGSPLHF.